One and the same sample provided the 28 T cell receptor beta chains below, sequenced in a study of Ad26.COV2.S vaccination and SARS-CoV-2 variants. Produced via immunoSEQ multiplex PCR; TCRdb's table is partial and in-frame only. Of 330,000 or so clones detected, under 90% appear once; the ten largest clones hold 4.5% to 7%. The treatment was: 15 to 20 received Ad26.COV2.S at low or high dose, single or two shots; 5 received placebo; per-sample allocation not given. Each sample was drawn 63 days after the first injection (of vaccine or placebo). This material consisted of peripheral blood, taken in a trial of Ad26.COV2.S vaccine versus placebo. Receptor source: a person aged 18 to 59 who received the Ad26.COV2.S COVID-19 vaccine or a placebo.

This clone has a single count. The chain couples TRBV6-5 to TRBJ2-7, with 12 bases lining up with TRBD1. The CDR3 is made up of 13 amino acids. Germline V gives CDR1 MNHEY, CDR2 SVGAGI. Trimming cost V 8 bases and J 3 bases; bases outside gene matches: 2. The CDR3 here is CASGDRGLYEQYF. The CDR3 region has the DNA TGTGCCAGCGGGGACAGGGGGCTCTACGAGCAGTACTTC.

The V gene is TRBV10-1, the J gene TRBJ1-5; tentatively, D is TRBD1 (5 bases). The V end was cut by 8 bases, the J end by 8 bases, with 19 bases between. The CDR3 length is 14 residues. Germline loops: CDR1 WNHNN, CDR2 SYGVQD (reference sequence). The CDR3 region has the DNA TGCGCCAGCCCAGTACGGGCAGGGCGGGAGCCCCAGCATTTT. Translating it yields CASPVRAGREPQHF.

The CDR3 loop is CASSFDSFNYGYTF. CDR3 coding DNA: TGTGCCAGCAGCTTCGACAGCTTTAACTATGGCTACACCTTC. This rearrangement joins TRBV6-6 to TRBJ1-2; a weak D match, TRBD1 (5 bases). From germline, CDR1 is MNHNY and CDR2 SVGAGI (reference sequence). The CDR3 is 14 amino acids. The V end lost 6 bases, the J end lost 1 base, and 12 bases lay between the germline ends.

The sample holds one count of this clone. V gene TRBV15 combines with J gene TRBJ2-5, with 9 bases aligning to TRBD2. The CDR3 extends over 16 amino acids. The germline V gene encodes CDR1 LNHNV and CDR2 YYDKDF (reference sequence). V dropped 6 bases and J dropped 5; count of bases not matched to a gene: 13. This CDR3 is CATSQPGLAGLETQYF. CDR3 nucleotides: TGTGCCACCAGTCAACCGGGACTAGCCGGTTTGGAGACCCAGTACTTC.

This clone has more than one count but fewer than ten. The CDR3: CASQGTGYTEAFF. The DNA for the CDR3 is TGTGCCAGCCAGGGGACAGGGTACACTGAAGCTTTCTTT. V gene TRBV7-9 combines with J gene TRBJ1-1; 9 nucleotides align to TRBD1. This CDR3 has 13 amino acids. CDR1 SEHNR and CDR2 FQNEAQ come from the germline V gene (reference sequence). Trimming cost V 8 bases and J 3 bases; bases outside gene matches: 4.

The count of this clone is one. The chain joins TRBV19 to TRBJ1-6; D possibly corresponds to TRBD1 (6 bases). V dropped 8 bases and J dropped 0 bases, with 11 bases sitting between them. The CDR3 is 15 amino acids. Germline V gives CDR1 LNHDA, CDR2 SQIVND (reference sequence). CDR3 protein: CASGQLSSYNSPLHF. CDR3 nucleotide sequence: TGTGCCAGTGGACAGCTGAGCTCCTATAATTCACCCCTCCACTTT.

This clone was detected only a few times. The rearrangement uses TRBV18 and TRBJ1-2; 7 bases align to TRBD1. Germline V gene data show CDR1 as KGHSH and CDR2 as LQKENI. This CDR3 has 16 residues. Trimming removed 3 bases from V and 6 bases from J; junction bases left unmatched: 13. The CDR3 protein is CASSPFTDTGVNGYTF. As DNA, the CDR3 is TGTGCCAGCTCACCCTTCACTGACACAGGGGTCAATGGCTACACCTTC.

This chain joins TRBV19 and TRBJ2-2; no clear D gene. The CDR3 totals 12 residues. V was pared by 5 bases and J by 4 bases, with 5 bases between. CDR1 is LNHDA and CDR2 is SQIVND in the germline V gene (reference sequence). The CDR3 DNA reads TGTGCCAGTAGTCTCGCCACCGGGGAGCTGTTTTTT. Its protein is CASSLATGELFF.

About this clone itself: In the same sample, other DNA sequences code for this CDR3. The V call is TRBV5-4, the J call TRBJ2-5; 7 positions agree with TRBD1. The CDR3 loop spans 13 amino acids. V gave up 4 bases and J gave up 3 bases; unmatched junction bases: 3. Germline V gives CDR1 SGHNT, CDR2 YYREEE (reference sequence). CDR3 sequence: CASSRTGEETQYF. CDR3 nucleotide sequence: TGTGCCAGCAGCCGAACAGGGGAAGAGACCCAGTACTTC.

This sequence joins TRBV4-3 and TRBJ2-5; possible D gene TRBD1, 5 bases. Trimming took off 1 base at V and 5 bases at J, with 17 bases between the two ends. CDR3 size: 16 residues. Germline V gene sequence: CDR1 LGHNA, CDR2 YSLEER. Written as DNA, the CDR3 is TGCGCCAGCAGCCAAGTGGGGCCCCTGGCCTCCGAGACCCAGTACTTC. Protein product: CASSQVGPLASETQYF.

The gene calls are TRBV27 and TRBJ2-7, with 7 bases aligning to TRBD1. The junction had 5 bases not matched to a gene; V was cut back by 6 bases and J by 3 bases. The CDR3 runs 13 residues. Germline CDR1 reads MNHEY; CDR2 reads SMNVEV (reference sequence). CDR3 loop: CASSRQGRYEQYF. CDR3 DNA: TGTGCCAGCAGCCGACAGGGCCGCTACGAGCAGTACTTC.

The chain links TRBV7-6 to TRBJ1-1; 7 nucleotides line up with TRBD1. CDR3 length: 14 residues. V shed 6 bases, J shed 4 bases, and the junction held 8 bases outside the gene matches. The germline CDR1 and CDR2 sequences are SGHVS and FNYEAQ. CDR3 sequence: CASRPDRVSTEAFF. CDR3 nucleotide sequence: TGTGCCAGCAGACCCGACAGGGTGAGCACTGAAGCTTTCTTT. The full variable domain, rest sourced from reference TRBV7-6 and TRBJ1-1, is GAGVSQSPRYKVTKRGQDVALRCDPISGHVSLYWYRQALGQGPEFLTYFNYEAQQDKSGLPNDRFSAERPEGSISTLTIQRTEQRDSAMYRCASRPDRVSTEAFFGQGTRLTVV.

The V gene is TRBV7-2, the J gene TRBJ1-1; D is undetermined. The CDR3 has 12 amino acids. Germline V gene data show CDR1 as SGHTA and CDR2 as FQGNSA. Trimming took 3 bases from V and 8 from J, leaving 10 bases between them. CDR3 sequence reads: CASSFPGLEAFF. CDR3 nucleotide sequence: TGTGCCAGCAGCTTCCCGGGCCTAGAAGCTTTCTTT.

This clone was recorded once. The chain carries TRBV6-5 and TRBJ2-1; 9 bases map to TRBD2. Trimming removed 6 bases from V and 8 bases from J; junction bases left unmatched: 5. Germline CDR1 and CDR2: MNHEY and SVGAGI. This CDR3 has 13 residues. The CDR3, as DNA: TGTGCCAGCAGGGCTAGCGGGGCCGATGAGCAGTTCTTC. Protein: CASRASGADEQFF.

The count of this clone is one. This chain joins TRBV28 and TRBJ1-2; 7 bases fit TRBD1. Germline V gene data show CDR1 as MDHEN and CDR2 as SYDVKM. V trimming: 7 bases; J trimming: 4 bases; junction bases outside the gene matches: 9. This CDR3 region has 14 residues. The CDR3 bases are TGTGCCAGCACCCCAGGACAGGTGGGCTATGGCTACACCTTC. It encodes CASTPGQVGYGYTF.

The chain joins TRBV27 to TRBJ2-3; tentatively, D is TRBD2 (6 bases). The CDR3 has 16 amino acids. From germline, CDR1 is MNHEY and CDR2 SMNVEV (reference sequence). V was pared by 8 bases and J by 4 bases, with 22 bases between. The CDR3 DNA is TGTGCCAGCTCAAGAAGGGAGGCTACGGGCGCAGATACGCAGTATTTT. Amino acids: CASSRREATGADTQYF.

V usage is TRBV7-9 and J usage is TRBJ1-2, with D possibly being TRBD1 (6 bases). CDR1 SEHNR and CDR2 FQNEAQ come from the germline V gene (reference sequence). V gave up 6 bases and J gave up 6 bases, with 23 bases separating them. The CDR3 spans 16 residues. CDR3 sequence (DNA): TGTGCCAGCAGTACAATCCGGGACAACGAAGTCGATGGCTACACCTTC. Protein product: CASSTIRDNEVDGYTF.

V and J are TRBV19 and TRBJ2-6; 7 bases line up with TRBD2. V gave up 0 bases and J gave up 6 bases; unmatched junction bases: 20. This CDR3 contains 21 residues. Germline CDR1 reads LNHDA; CDR2 reads SQIVND (reference sequence). In nucleotides, the CDR3 is TGTGCCAGTAGTATAGATCGAGTGGGGAAGCGGGGAATCTCGGCGGCCAACGTCCTGACTTTC. It translates to CASSIDRVGKRGISAANVLTF.

The V call is TRBV4-3, the J call TRBJ1-2, with TRBD1 matching 8 bases. Germline values: CDR1 LGHNA, CDR2 YSLEER. The CDR3 covers 14 residues. V shed 1 base and J 6 bases; nucleotides not matched to a gene: 4. CDR3 protein: CASSQADRGNGYTF. The DNA of the CDR3 is TGCGCCAGCAGCCAAGCCGACAGGGGTAATGGCTACACCTTC.

The chain links TRBV24-1 to TRBJ2-4; D ambiguous. V was clipped by 3 bases and J by 8 bases, with 10 bases between them. This CDR3 contains 13 residues. Germline assignment: CDR1 KGHDR and CDR2 SFDVKD. CDR3 in DNA: TGTGCCACCAGTGATCCAAGGACGGACATTCAGTACTTC. Translating gives CATSDPRTDIQYF.

The chain uses TRBV11-2 and TRBJ2-1; D not certain. The CDR3 covers 11 residues. Trimming shortened V by 4 bases and J by 10 bases, and 8 bases separated the two germline ends. Germline V gene sequence: CDR1 SGHAT, CDR2 FQNNGV. The CDR3 region has the DNA TGTGCCAGCAGCTACCTCCGAGAGCAGTTCTTC. Protein: CASSYLREQFF. Full variable domain (outside the CDR3, taken from reference TRBV11-2 and TRBJ2-1): EAGVAQSPRYKIIEKRQSVAFWCNPISGHATLYWYQQILGQGPKLLIQFQNNGVVDDSQLPKDRFSAERLKGVDSTLKIQPAKLEDSAVYLCASSYLREQFFGPGTRLTVL.

The chain recombines TRBV19 with TRBJ1-2, with TRBD1 as a possible D gene (5 bases). Germline V gives CDR1 LNHDA, CDR2 SQIVND (reference sequence). CDR3 length: 14 amino acids. V lost 3 bases and J lost 2, with 10 bases in between. The CDR3 DNA follows: TGTGCCAGTAGTATGGGGCGGACAAACTATGGCTACACCTTC. Protein product: CASSMGRTNYGYTF.

The genes are TRBV5-1 and TRBJ2-5, with 11 bases identical to TRBD2. There are 14 residues in the CDR3. V trimming: 4 bases; J trimming: 4 bases; junction bases outside the gene matches: 3. Germline V gene data show CDR1 as SGHRS and CDR2 as YFSETQ. The CDR3 here is CASSPGLAVETQYF. DNA for the CDR3: TGCGCCAGCAGCCCGGGACTAGCGGTAGAGACCCAGTACTTC.

The rearrangement joins TRBV29-1 to TRBJ1-4; weak D call: TRBD1 (5 bases). In germline, CDR1 is SQVTM, CDR2 ANQGSEA. The CDR3 is 14 amino acids. V lost 5 bases and J 12 bases, leaving 22 bases between the germline ends. The CDR3 DNA sequence: TGCAGCGTTATCCCCCGGACAACAAATCCTCAACTGTTTTTT. This sequence encodes CSVIPRTTNPQLFF.

The chain joins TRBV5-1 to TRBJ1-1; no clear D gene. V was trimmed by 1 base and J by 1 base, leaving 8 bases between them. The CDR3 totals 14 residues. Germline V gene sequence: CDR1 SGHRS, CDR2 YFSETQ. This chain's CDR3 is CASSLQVQNTEAFF. The CDR3 nucleotides read TGCGCCAGCAGCTTGCAGGTACAGAACACTGAAGCTTTCTTT.

This clone was found a few times. The chain links TRBV14 to TRBJ1-1; D remains unclear. In germline, CDR1 is SGHDN, CDR2 FVKESK. The CDR3 sequence is 13 residues long. The ends were cut back, 4 bases at V and 0 bases at J, with 6 bases in the middle. In nucleotides, the CDR3 is TGTGCCAGCAGCCGCTTTATGAACACTGAAGCTTTCTTT. It is translated as CASSRFMNTEAFF.

The chain employs TRBV5-1 and TRBJ2-1, with D unresolved. V was shortened by 4 bases and J by 0 bases, with 11 bases between the two germline ends. This CDR3 has 15 amino acids. CDR1 is SGHRS and CDR2 is YFSETQ in the germline V gene. The CDR3 region has the DNA TGCGCCAGCAGCCCGTTGAGGAGCTCCTACAATGAGCAGTTCTTC. It yields the protein CASSPLRSSYNEQFF.

The rearrangement links TRBV30 to TRBJ1-2; no clear D gene. CDR1 is GTSNPN and CDR2 is SVGIG in the germline V gene (reference sequence). The CDR3 length is 15 residues. Trimming removed 3 bases at V and 2 bases at J, with 16 bases between. The CDR3 loop reads CAWRVWVAENYGYTF. CDR3 in DNA: TGTGCCTGGAGGGTGTGGGTCGCCGAAAACTATGGCTACACCTTC.